The rows below give T cell receptor beta chains drawn from one sample of a study of blood T cell repertoires in COVID-19. TCRdb's copy holds only in-frame clones and misses some; the assay was immunoSEQ multiplex PCR. Of about 78,000 clones in the sample, around 90% are singletons; the top ten hold 4.3%. Material for sequencing was peripheral blood. All receptors come from a woman older than 75 with active or convalescent COVID-19. Both conserved end residues are part of each CDR3. A D gene is named only where the DNA matches it firmly. Some rows mark clone size as missing; the rest say once, few, many or name a class of expanded clone.

>TRBJ2-5|.|TRBD1|TRBV5-1
TGCGCCAGCAGCCCGCAGGGACAGGGGGCGACTAACAGACCACCAACCGGACCACCAGAGACCCAGTACTTC
CASSPQGQGATNRPPTGPPETQYF
>TRBJ2-7|.|.|TRBV28
TGTGCCAGCAGTTTGCCGCAGGTACCCGAGCAGTACTTC
CASSLPQVPEQYF
>TRBJ2-3|.|.|TRBV5-5
TGTGCCAGCAGCTTCTCTAGCCCGGTAGCAGATACGCAGTATTTT
CASSFSSPVADTQYF
>TRBJ2-2|.|.|TRBV19
TGTGCCAGTAGTATAGAATACGGCAGGGCAAGAGAAACCGGGGAGCTGTTTTTT
CASSIEYGRARETGELFF
>TRBJ2-7|.|.|TRBV12-3/TRBV12-4
TGTGCCAGCAGTTTAGCCGGGGGGCTCGAGCAGTACTTC
CASSLAGGLEQYF
>TRBJ1-5|.|.|TRBV21-1
TGTGCCAGCAGTTTCAAAAATCAGCCCCAGCATTTT
CASSFKNQPQHF
>TRBJ1-6|.|.|TRBV6-1
TGTGCCAGCCTTCACGGAGGGTCACCCCTCCACTTT
CASLHGGSPLHF
>TRBJ2-5|.|.|TRBV5-1
TGCGCCAGCAGCTCCGGGGGGCGGGAAGAGACCCAGTACTTC
CASSSGGREETQYF
>TRBJ1-3|few|.|TRBV4-1
TGCGCCAGCAGCCAGGGAGGGTTATTCGGAAACACCATATATTTT
CASSQGGLFGNTIYF
>TRBJ2-7|.|TRBD2|TRBV5-4
TGTGCCAGCAGCTTCCTTGGGACTAGCATGGGGTACGAGCAGTACTTC
CASSFLGTSMGYEQYF
>TRBJ1-1|.|.|TRBV6-2/TRBV6-3
TGTGCCAGCAGTTTCCCGATGAGAGAAGCTTTCTTT
CASSFPMREAFF
>TRBJ1-1|.|TRBD1|TRBV11-2
TGTGCCAGCAGCCCCTCCGGGACAGTGAACACTGAAGCTTTCTTT
CASSPSGTVNTEAFF
>TRBJ2-7|.|TRBD2|TRBV7-9
TGTGCCAGCAGCAAAACGTTGGGGACTACCTCCACCTACGAGCAGTACTTC
CASSKTLGTTSTYEQYF
>TRBJ2-1|.|TRBD1|TRBV19
TGTGCCAGTAGTACCGGACAGGGGACATCCAATGAGCAGTTCTTC
CASSTGQGTSNEQFF
>TRBJ2-7|.|TRBD2|TRBV9
TGTGCCAGCAGCGTAGGAGGGAGGGGTCCCTACGAGCAGTACTTC
CASSVGGRGPYEQYF
>TRBJ2-1|.|.|TRBV5-1
TGCGCCAGCAGCTTGGAGGTCGGAACTAACAATGAGCAGTTCTTC
CASSLEVGTNNEQFF
>TRBJ2-1|.|.|TRBV13
TGTGCCAGCAACCGAGGACGGGGGAATGAGCAGTTCTTC
CASNRGRGNEQFF
>TRBJ2-7|once|TRBD2|TRBV27
TGTGCCAGCACCCGAGCGGGAGTCTCCTACGAGCAGTACTTC
CASTRAGVSYEQYF
>TRBJ2-7|.|.|TRBV12-3/TRBV12-4
TGTGCCAGCACCCCACCCCGCGGGGAGCAGTACTTC
CASTPPRGEQYF
>TRBJ2-5|.|.|TRBV7-7
TGTGCCAGCAGCTTAACTGGGGGCGTGGAGACCCAGTACTTC
CASSLTGGVETQYF
>TRBJ2-7|.|TRBD2|TRBV29-1
TGCAGCGTTTCGGGGGGGGACGAGCAGTACTTC
CSVSGGDEQYF
>TRBJ1-5|.|TRBD1|TRBV6-6
TGTGCCAGCAGCCTCGGACAGGGAGGGCTTTTGCCCCAGCATTTT
CASSLGQGGLLPQHF
>TRBJ1-6|few|.|TRBV5-4
TGTGCCAGCAGCACCCGCGAGTCACCCCTCCACTTT
CASSTRESPLHF
>TRBJ2-5|.|TRBD2|TRBV9
TGTGCCAGCAGCCCCGGACTAGCGGGAGGGTGGGGGGAGACCCAGTACTTC
CASSPGLAGGWGETQYF
>TRBJ2-1|.|.|TRBV6-5
TGTGCCAGCAACCAGCGGCTGAGCTCCTACAATGAGCAGTTCTTC
CASNQRLSSYNEQFF
>TRBJ1-2|.|TRBD1|TRBV27
TGTGCCAGCAGTATCCGCTCTACAGGGGCCCGGTCCCTTTATGGCTACACCTTC
CASSIRSTGARSLYGYTF
>TRBJ2-7|few|TRBD2|TRBV27
TGTGCCAGCAGTTTAGCGGGGGACCACGAGCAGTACTTC
CASSLAGDHEQYF
>TRBJ2-7|.|.|TRBV4-1
TGCGCCAGCAGCCAAGATCTGGGTCAGACGGGCGAGCAGTACTTC
CASSQDLGQTGEQYF
>TRBJ1-1|.|TRBD1|TRBV29-1
TGCAGCGTTCAGGACAGGGGGTTGTACACTGAAGCTTTCTTT
CSVQDRGLYTEAFF
>TRBJ1-3|.|.|TRBV3-1/TRBV3-2
TGTGCCACCGGACTTCCCTCTGGAAACACCATATATTTT
CATGLPSGNTIYF
>TRBJ2-5|.|TRBD2|TRBV5-1
TGCGCCAGCAGCTTCGGCGGGACTAGCGCCAGCCACCAAGAGACCCAGTACTTC
CASSFGGTSASHQETQYF
>TRBJ1-5|.|.|TRBV6-1
TGTGCCAGCAGTGAAGGACAGCTTAGCAATCAGCCCCAGCATTTT
CASSEGQLSNQPQHF
>TRBJ1-4|.|.|TRBV19
TGTGCCAGTAGTATCATCCAGGTTGGGAGAGAAAAACTGTTTTTT
CASSIIQVGREKLFF
>TRBJ2-7|.|.|TRBV28
TGTGCCAGCACCGAGTCCTACGAGCAGTACTTC
CASTESYEQYF
>TRBJ2-1|.|TRBD1|TRBV27
TGTGCCAGCAGTTCCAGGGGGCCCGTAGATAATGAGCAGTTCTTC
CASSSRGPVDNEQFF
>TRBJ1-1|few|TRBD1|TRBV19
TGTGCCAGTAGTCCCTGGACAGGAGTGAACACTGAAGCTTTCTTT
CASSPWTGVNTEAFF
>TRBJ1-2|.|.|TRBV19
TGTGCCAGTAGTATCCAGGAAAACTATGGCTACACCTTC
CASSIQENYGYTF
>TRBJ1-6|.|.|TRBV28
TGTGCCAGTAAGGGATGGAGGTTGGATAATTCACCCCTCCACTTT
CASKGWRLDNSPLHF
>TRBJ1-5|.|.|TRBV7-2
TGTGCCAGCAGCTTAGTTGTTAGAGATCAGCCCCAGCATTTT
CASSLVVRDQPQHF
>TRBJ2-1|.|TRBD2|TRBV7-2
TGTGCCAGCAGCTTCGGACTAGTCGTGTCCTACAATGAGCAGTTCTTC
CASSFGLVVSYNEQFF
>TRBJ2-7|once|TRBD2|TRBV28
TGTGCCAGCAGTTCCCCGGGAGGGGCTCAGCGTTCGGAGCAGTACTTC
CASSSPGGAQRSEQYF
>TRBJ2-6|.|.|TRBV7-3
TGTGCCAGCAGCGGCCGGGTCTCTGGGGCCAACGTCCTGACTTTC
CASSGRVSGANVLTF
>TRBJ1-2|.|.|TRBV6-6
TGTGCCAGCAGAATTACTTCTAACTATGGCTACACCTTC
CASRITSNYGYTF
>TRBJ1-2|.|TRBD1|TRBV29-1
TGCAGCGTTAGGGACAGCTTTTTAGGCTACACCTTC
CSVRDSFLGYTF
>TRBJ2-3|.|.|TRBV5-4
TGTGCCAGCAGCTTGGGAAAAGGGGGCACAGATACGCAGTATTTT
CASSLGKGGTDTQYF
>TRBJ1-5|.|.|TRBV6-1
TGTGCCAGCAGTGAGGTGGGGGCTAGCAATCAGCCCCAGCATTTT
CASSEVGASNQPQHF
>TRBJ2-1|.|TRBD1|TRBV7-2
TGTGCCAGCAGCCATACCCCGGGGACAGGATACAATGAGCAGTTCTTC
CASSHTPGTGYNEQFF
>TRBJ1-1|few|TRBD1|TRBV18
TGTGCCAGCTCGGCGGACAGGGACACTGAAGCTTTCTTT
CASSADRDTEAFF
>TRBJ2-1|.|TRBD2|TRBV9
TGTGCCAGCAGCGTCGGGGGGACTTACAATGAGCAGTTCTTC
CASSVGGTYNEQFF
>TRBJ2-7|.|TRBD1|TRBV5-1
TGCGCCAGCAGGACAGGGACACAGTCCCCCGAGCAGTACTTC
CASRTGTQSPEQYF
>TRBJ2-7|.|TRBD2|TRBV7-9
TGTGCCAGCAGCCCCGCTGACGGGACTAGTAGAGAGCAGTACTTC
CASSPADGTSREQYF
>TRBJ2-2|many|.|TRBV19
TGTGCCAGTAGTATTGGTGGGAGGACCACCGGGGAGCTGTTTTTT
CASSIGGRTTGELFF
>TRBJ2-3|.|TRBD2|TRBV12-3/TRBV12-4
TGTGCCAGCAGTTTGGCGGGAGTTGATACGCAGTATTTT
CASSLAGVDTQYF